This record concerns one T cell receptor (beta chain) sequence. The sample is drawn from a study of CD8+ T cells in alopecia areata. The V gene end was trimmed by 5 bases and the J gene end by 4 bases; junction bases not matched to a gene: 7. The CDR3 spans 14 residues. Germline lookup yields CDR1 MNHNS and CDR2 SASEGT. Lesional scalp punch biopsies and peripheral blood were collected from alopecia areata patients. Extracted RNA was reverse transcribed into cDNA, the sequencing template. Only in-frame clones appear in the TCRdb table, and some are missing; sequencing was by immunoSEQ multiplex PCR. The table lists 220,000 or so clones, approximately 52% of them singletons.

This rearrangement joins TRBV6-1 to TRBJ1-2; TRBD1 matches at 7 bases. This material consisted of CD4+ T cells sorted from blood, taken at week 0. The receptor's source is a human donor with alopecia areata. The CDR3, as DNA: TGTGCCAGCAGTCAAGACCGGGACAGCTATGGCTACACCTTC. This sequence encodes CASSQDRDSYGYTF.